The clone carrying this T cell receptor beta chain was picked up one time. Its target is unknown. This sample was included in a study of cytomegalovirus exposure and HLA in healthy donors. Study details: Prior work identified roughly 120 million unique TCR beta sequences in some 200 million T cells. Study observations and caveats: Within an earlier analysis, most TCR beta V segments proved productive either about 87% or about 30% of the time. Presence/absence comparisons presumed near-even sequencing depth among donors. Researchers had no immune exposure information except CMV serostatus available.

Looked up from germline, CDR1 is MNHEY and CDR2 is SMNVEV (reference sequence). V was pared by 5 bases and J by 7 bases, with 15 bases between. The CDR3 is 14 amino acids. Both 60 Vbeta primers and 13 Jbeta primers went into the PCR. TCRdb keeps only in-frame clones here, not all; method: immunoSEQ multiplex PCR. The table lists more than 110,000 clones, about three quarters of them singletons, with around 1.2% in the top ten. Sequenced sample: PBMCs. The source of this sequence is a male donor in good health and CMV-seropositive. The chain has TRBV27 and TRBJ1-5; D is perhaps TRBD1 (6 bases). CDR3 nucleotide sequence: TGTGCCAGCAGTGTAACAGGGACGGGGCAGCCCCAGCATTTT. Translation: CASSVTGTGQPQHF.